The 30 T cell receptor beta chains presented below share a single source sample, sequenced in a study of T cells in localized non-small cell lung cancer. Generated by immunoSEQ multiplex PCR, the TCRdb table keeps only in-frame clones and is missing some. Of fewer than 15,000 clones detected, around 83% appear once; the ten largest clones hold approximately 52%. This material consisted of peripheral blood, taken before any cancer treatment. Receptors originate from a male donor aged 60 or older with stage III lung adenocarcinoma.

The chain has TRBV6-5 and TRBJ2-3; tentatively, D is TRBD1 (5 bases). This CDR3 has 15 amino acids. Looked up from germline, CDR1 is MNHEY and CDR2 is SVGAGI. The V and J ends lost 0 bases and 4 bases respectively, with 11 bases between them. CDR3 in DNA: TGTGCCAGCAGTTACTCGAAAGGGGCCCCAGATACGCAGTATTTT. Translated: CASSYSKGAPDTQYF.

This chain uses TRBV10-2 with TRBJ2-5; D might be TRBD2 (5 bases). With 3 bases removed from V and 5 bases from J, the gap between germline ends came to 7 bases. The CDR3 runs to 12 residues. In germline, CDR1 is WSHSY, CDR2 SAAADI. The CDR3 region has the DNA TGCGCCAGCAGTGACTCGGGGGAGACCCAGTACTTC. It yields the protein CASSDSGETQYF.

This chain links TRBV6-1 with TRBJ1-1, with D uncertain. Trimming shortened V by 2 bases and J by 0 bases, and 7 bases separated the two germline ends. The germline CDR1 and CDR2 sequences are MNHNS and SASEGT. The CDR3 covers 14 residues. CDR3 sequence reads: CASSELGMNTEAFF. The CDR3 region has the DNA TGTGCCAGCAGTGAACTGGGTATGAACACTGAAGCTTTCTTT.

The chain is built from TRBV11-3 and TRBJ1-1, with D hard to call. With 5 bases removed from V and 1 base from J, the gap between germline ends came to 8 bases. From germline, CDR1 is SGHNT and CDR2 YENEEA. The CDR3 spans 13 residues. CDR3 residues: CASSRVSNTEAFF. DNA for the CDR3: TGTGCCAGCAGCCGGGTGTCGAACACTGAAGCTTTCTTT.

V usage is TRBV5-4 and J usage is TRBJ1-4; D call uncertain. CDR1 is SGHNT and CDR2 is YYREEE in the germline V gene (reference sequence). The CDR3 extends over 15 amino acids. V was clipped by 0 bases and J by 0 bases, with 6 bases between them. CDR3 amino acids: CASSLGPSTNEKLFF. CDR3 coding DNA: TGTGCCAGCAGCTTGGGACCGTCAACTAATGAAAAACTGTTTTTT.

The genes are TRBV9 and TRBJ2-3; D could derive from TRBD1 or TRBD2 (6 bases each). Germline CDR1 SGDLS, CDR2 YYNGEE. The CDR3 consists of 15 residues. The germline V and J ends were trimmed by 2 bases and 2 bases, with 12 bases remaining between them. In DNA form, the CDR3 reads TGTGCCAGCAGCGTGAGGGGGGAGGTCACAGATACGCAGTATTTT. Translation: CASSVRGEVTDTQYF. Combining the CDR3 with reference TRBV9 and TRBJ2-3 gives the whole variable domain DSGVTQTPKHLITATGQRVTLRCSPRSGDLSVYWYQQSLDQGLQFLIQYYNGEERAKGNILERFSAQQFPDLHSELNLSSLELGDSALYFCASSVRGEVTDTQYFGPGTRLTVL.

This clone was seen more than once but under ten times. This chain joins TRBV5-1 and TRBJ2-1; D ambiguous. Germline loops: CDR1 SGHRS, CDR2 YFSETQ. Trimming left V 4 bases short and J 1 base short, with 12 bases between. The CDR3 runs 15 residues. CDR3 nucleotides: TGCGCCAGCAGCCGACGACTGGTATCCTACAATGAGCAGTTCTTC. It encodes CASSRRLVSYNEQFF.

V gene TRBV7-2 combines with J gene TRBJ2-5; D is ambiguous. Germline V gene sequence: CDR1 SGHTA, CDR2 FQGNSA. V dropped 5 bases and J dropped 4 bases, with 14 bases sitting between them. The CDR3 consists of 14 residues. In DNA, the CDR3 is TGTGCCAGCAGCCACCCACAAACTGTAGAGACCCAGTACTTC. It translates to CASSHPQTVETQYF.

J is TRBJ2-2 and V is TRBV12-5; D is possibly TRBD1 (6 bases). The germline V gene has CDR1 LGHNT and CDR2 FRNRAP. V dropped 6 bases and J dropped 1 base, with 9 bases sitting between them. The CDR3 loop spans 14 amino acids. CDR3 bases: TGTGCTAGTGGCCTGGGACAGAACACCGGGGAGCTGTTTTTT. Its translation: CASGLGQNTGELFF.

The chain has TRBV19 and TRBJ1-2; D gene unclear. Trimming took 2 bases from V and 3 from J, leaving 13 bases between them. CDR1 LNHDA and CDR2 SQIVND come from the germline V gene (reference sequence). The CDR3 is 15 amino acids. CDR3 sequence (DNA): TGTGCCAGTAGTATATCTGGGTTGGGCGACTATGGCTACACCTTC. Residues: CASSISGLGDYGYTF.

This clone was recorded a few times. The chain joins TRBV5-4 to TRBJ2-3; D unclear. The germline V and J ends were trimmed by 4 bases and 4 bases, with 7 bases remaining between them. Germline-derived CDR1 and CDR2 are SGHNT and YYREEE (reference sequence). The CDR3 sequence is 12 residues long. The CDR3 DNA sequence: TGTGCCAGCAGCCGGAGCGCAGATACGCAGTATTTT. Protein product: CASSRSADTQYF.

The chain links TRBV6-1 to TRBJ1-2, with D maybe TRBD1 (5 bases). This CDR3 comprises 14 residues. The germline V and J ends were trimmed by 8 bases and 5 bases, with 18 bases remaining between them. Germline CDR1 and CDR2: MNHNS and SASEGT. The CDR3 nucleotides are TGTGCCAGCTCCGGGACCTCGTCCCAATATGGCTACACCTTC. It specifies CASSGTSSQYGYTF.

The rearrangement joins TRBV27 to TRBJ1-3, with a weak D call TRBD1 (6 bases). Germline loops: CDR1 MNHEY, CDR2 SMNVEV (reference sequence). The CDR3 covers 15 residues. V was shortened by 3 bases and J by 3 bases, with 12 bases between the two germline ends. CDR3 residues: CASSFQGQYGNTIYF. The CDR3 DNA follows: TGTGCCAGCAGTTTCCAGGGGCAGTATGGAAACACCATATATTTT.

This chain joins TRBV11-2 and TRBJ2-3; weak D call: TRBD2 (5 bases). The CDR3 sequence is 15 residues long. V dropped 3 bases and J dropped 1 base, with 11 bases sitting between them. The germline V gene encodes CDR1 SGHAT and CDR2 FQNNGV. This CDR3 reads CASSFGRSGTDTQYF. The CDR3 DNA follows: TGTGCCAGCAGCTTTGGGAGATCGGGCACAGATACGCAGTATTTT.

The CDR3 coding sequence is TGTGCCAGTAGCCCCGTGGACAGGGGGCCAGAGACCCAGTACTTC. Protein: CASSPVDRGPETQYF. The chain has TRBV19 and TRBJ2-5; 11 nucleotides agree with TRBD1. This CDR3 comprises 15 residues. Germline V gene lookup returns CDR1 LNHDA and CDR2 SQIVND (reference sequence). The V gene end was trimmed by 6 bases and the J gene end by 4 bases; junction bases not matched to a gene: 7.

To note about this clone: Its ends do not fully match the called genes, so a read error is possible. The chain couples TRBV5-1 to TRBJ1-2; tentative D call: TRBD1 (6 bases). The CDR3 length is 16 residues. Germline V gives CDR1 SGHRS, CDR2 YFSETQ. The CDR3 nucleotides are TGCGCCGGCAGAGGTCACAGGGTCAGACTCCACTATGGCTACACCTTC. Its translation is CAGRGHRVRLHYGYTF.

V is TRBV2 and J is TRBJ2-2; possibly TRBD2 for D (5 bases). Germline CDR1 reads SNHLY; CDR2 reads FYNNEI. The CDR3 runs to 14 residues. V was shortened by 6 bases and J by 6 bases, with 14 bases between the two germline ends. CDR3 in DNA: TGTGCCAGCAGGAGAGAGGGTGGGCCCGGGGAGCTGTTTTTT. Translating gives CASRREGGPGELFF.

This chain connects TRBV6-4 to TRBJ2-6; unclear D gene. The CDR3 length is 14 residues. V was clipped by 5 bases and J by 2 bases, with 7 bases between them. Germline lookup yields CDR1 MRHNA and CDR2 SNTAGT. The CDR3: CASSPLAGANVLTF. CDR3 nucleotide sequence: TGTGCCAGCAGTCCCTTAGCTGGGGCCAACGTCCTGACTTTC.

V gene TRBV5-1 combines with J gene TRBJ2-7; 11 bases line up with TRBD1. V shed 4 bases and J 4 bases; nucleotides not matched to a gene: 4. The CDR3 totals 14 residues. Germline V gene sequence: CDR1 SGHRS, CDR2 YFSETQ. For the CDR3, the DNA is TGCGCCAGCAGCCAGGGACAGGGGGGTTACGAGCAGTACTTC. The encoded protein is CASSQGQGGYEQYF.

CDR3 bases: TGTGCCAGCAGACGACAGGGGTCGAACTACGAGCAGTACTTC. The encoded protein is CASRRQGSNYEQYF. The chain is built from TRBV25-1 and TRBJ2-7; 8 nucleotides match TRBD1. The CDR3 is 14 amino acids. Losses at the gene ends were 6 bases for V and 3 bases for J; bases not matched to a gene: 7. Germline V CDR1 and CDR2: MGHDK, SYGVNS.

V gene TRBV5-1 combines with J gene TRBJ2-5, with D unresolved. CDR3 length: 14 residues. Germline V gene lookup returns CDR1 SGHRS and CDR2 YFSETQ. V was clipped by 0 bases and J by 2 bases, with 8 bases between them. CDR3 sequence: CASSLAAEQETQYF. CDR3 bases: TGCGCCAGCAGCTTGGCGGCAGAGCAAGAGACCCAGTACTTC. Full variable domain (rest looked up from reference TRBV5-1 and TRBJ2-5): KAGVTQTPRYLIKTRGQQVTLSCSPISGHRSVSWYQQTPGQGLQFLFEYFSETQRNKGNFPGRFSGRQFSNSRSEMNVSTLELGDSALYLCASSLAAEQETQYFGPGTRLLVL.

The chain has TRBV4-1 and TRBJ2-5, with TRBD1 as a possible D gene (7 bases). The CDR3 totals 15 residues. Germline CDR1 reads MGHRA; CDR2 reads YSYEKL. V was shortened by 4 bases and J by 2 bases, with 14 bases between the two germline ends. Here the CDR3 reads CASSPRGTEQETQYF. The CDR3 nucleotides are TGCGCCAGCAGCCCGCGCGGGACAGAGCAAGAGACCCAGTACTTC.

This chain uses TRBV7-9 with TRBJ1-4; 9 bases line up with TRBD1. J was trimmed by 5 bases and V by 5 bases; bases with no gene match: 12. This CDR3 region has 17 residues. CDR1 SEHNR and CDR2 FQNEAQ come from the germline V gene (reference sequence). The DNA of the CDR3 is TGTGCCAGCAGCCCCGGGACAGGGACTCGAAGGAATGAAAAACTGTTTTTT. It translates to CASSPGTGTRRNEKLFF.

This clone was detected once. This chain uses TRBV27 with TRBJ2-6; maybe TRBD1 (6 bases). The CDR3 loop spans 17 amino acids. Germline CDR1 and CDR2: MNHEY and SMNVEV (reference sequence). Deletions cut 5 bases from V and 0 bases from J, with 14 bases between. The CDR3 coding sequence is TGTGCCAGCAGTCAGGACAGAACTTACTCTGGGGCCAACGTCCTGACTTTC. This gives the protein CASSQDRTYSGANVLTF.

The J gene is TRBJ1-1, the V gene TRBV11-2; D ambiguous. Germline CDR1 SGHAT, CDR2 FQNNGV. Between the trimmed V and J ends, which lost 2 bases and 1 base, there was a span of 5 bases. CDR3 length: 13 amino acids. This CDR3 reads CASSLPENTEAFF. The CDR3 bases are TGTGCCAGCAGCTTACCTGAGAACACTGAAGCTTTCTTT.

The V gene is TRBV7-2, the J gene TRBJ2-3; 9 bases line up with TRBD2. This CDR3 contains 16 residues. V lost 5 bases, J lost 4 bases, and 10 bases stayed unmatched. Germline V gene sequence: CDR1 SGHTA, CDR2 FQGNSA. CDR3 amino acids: CASSPGVAGEADTQYF. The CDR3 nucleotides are TGTGCCAGCAGCCCGGGGGTAGCGGGAGAGGCAGATACGCAGTATTTT.

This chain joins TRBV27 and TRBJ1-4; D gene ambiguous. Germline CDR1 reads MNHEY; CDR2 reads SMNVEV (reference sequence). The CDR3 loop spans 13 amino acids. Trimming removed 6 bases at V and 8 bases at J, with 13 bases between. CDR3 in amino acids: CASSVTSGEKLFF. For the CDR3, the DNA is TGTGCCAGCAGCGTAACGTCCGGGGAAAAACTGTTTTTT. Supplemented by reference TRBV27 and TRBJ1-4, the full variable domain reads EAQVTQNPRYLITVTGKKLTVTCSQNMNHEYMSWYRQDPGLGLRQIYYSMNVEVTDKGDVPEGYKVSRKEKRNFPLILESPSPNQTSLYFCASSVTSGEKLFFGSGTQLSVL.

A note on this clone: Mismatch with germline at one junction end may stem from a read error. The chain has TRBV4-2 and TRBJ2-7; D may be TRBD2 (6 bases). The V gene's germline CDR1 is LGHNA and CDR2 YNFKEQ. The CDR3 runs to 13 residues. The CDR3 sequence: CASSPKGLYDQYF. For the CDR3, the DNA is TGTGCCAGCAGCCCTAAGGGACTTTACGATCAGTACTTC.

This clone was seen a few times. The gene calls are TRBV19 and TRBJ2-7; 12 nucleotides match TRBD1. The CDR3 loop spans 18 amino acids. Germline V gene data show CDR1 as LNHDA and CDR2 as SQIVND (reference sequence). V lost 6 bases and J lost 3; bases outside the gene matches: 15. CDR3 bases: TGTGCCAGTAGCTTATCCCTCCACCGGGACAGGGGGCTCTACGAGCAGTACTTC. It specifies CASSLSLHRDRGLYEQYF.

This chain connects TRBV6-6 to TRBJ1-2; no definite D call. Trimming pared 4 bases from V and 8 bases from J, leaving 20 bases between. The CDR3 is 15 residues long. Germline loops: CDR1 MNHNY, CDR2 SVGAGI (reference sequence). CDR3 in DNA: TGTGCCAGCAGTTCCCCCGAACAGCCAGCATGGGGCTACACCTTC. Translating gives CASSSPEQPAWGYTF.